This T cell receptor (beta chain) was found in a study of PD-1 blockade in classical Hodgkin lymphoma. Study-wide points: Reasons behind the repertoire differences stay unclear, perhaps disease activity or earlier therapy. A reduction in baseline TCR diversity was reportedly seen in newly diagnosed patients relative to healthy donors.

V gave up 1 base and J gave up 6 bases, with 10 bases separating them. CDR1 is SEHNR and CDR2 is FQNEAQ in the germline V gene (reference sequence). The CDR3 totals 14 residues. Time point noted: newly diagnosed, previously untreated cHL patient sample. Acting as the comparison were PBMCs from newly diagnosed, untreated classical Hodgkin lymphoma. The data were produced by immunoSEQ multiplex PCR, yet TCRdb's version contains in-frame clones alone and is incomplete. Of roughly 70,000 clones listed, over 90% are singletons. Details on this clone: Its target is not known.

V usage is TRBV7-9 and J usage is TRBJ1-5, with unresolved D. The receptor was derived from a human donor with classical Hodgkin lymphoma. Sequenced: peripheral blood mononuclear cells (PBMCs). This CDR3 is CASSLVGSSQPQHF. The CDR3 DNA sequence: TGTGCCAGCAGCTTAGTAGGGAGTAGTCAGCCCCAGCATTTT.